This T cell receptor beta chain originates from a study of type 1 regulatory T cells. Study information: This in vitro CD4 product, T-allo10, is enriched for Tr1 cells and alloantigen-specific.

TCRdb reprocessed the reads via MiXCR and lists one record per CDR3 protein. The sample yields approximately 100,000 distinct CDR3 sequences, roughly 31% seen once. The CDR3 totals 14 residues. Germline CDR1 is SQVTM and CDR2 is ANQGSEA. V was trimmed by 4 bases and J by 2 bases, leaving 14 bases between them. Sequencing used CD4+ T cells, either the whole sample or a sorted fraction (not recorded which). V usage is TRBV29-1 and J usage is TRBJ1-1, with D perhaps matching TRBD1 (6 bases). The sequence was collected from a human donor in good health. The CDR3 loop reads CSVAKRTVNTEAFF. The DNA of the CDR3 is TGCAGCGTTGCCAAACGGACAGTTAACACTGAAGCTTTCTTT.